Below, 24 T cell receptor beta chains from the same sample are listed, as sequenced in a study of CD8+ T cells in alopecia areata. Extracted RNA was reverse transcribed into cDNA, the sequencing template. This table comes from immunoSEQ multiplex PCR, and its TCRdb copy is limited to in-frame clones, with some not included. The sample has hundreds of thousands of clones; approximately 61% are singletons. The sequencing used CD4+ T cells sorted from blood, collected at week 0. The receptor source for this set is a human donor with alopecia areata.

Written as DNA, the CDR3 is TGTGCCAGCTGGGGGGACCCATCGTCACGGACCCAGTACTTC. Its translation: CASWGDPSSRTQYF. This chain connects TRBV6-6 to TRBJ2-5; perhaps TRBD2 as D (6 bases). The CDR3 sequence is 14 residues long. Germline V gene sequence: CDR1 MNHNY, CDR2 SVGAGI (reference sequence). With 8 bases removed from V and 7 bases from J, the gap between germline ends came to 20 bases.

V usage is TRBV9 and J usage is TRBJ2-2; TRBD2 might be the D (7 bases). Germline loops: CDR1 SGDLS, CDR2 YYNGEE. The germline V and J ends were trimmed by 6 bases and 0 bases, with 9 bases remaining between them. This CDR3 is 14 amino acids long. The CDR3 DNA sequence: TGTGCCAGCACGGGGGGCGCGAACACCGGGGAGCTGTTTTTT. Translation: CASTGGANTGELFF.

In regard to this clone: Additional DNA sequences in this sample encode the identical CDR3. This chain joins TRBV2 and TRBJ2-5; D uncertain. Germline CDR1 and CDR2: SNHLY and FYNNEI. Trimming took off 0 bases at V and 5 bases at J, with 4 bases between the two ends. This CDR3 region has 12 residues. DNA for the CDR3: TGTGCCAGCAGTGAAGCGGGGGAGACCCAGTACTTC. It yields the protein CASSEAGETQYF.

This chain connects TRBV11-1 to TRBJ2-1, with 12 bases lining up with TRBD1. The V segment lost 5 bases and the J segment 2 bases; nucleotides outside the gene matches: 13. CDR3 length equals 19 residues. The V gene's germline CDR1 is SGHAT and CDR2 FQDESV (reference sequence). The CDR3, as DNA: TGTGCCAGCAGCGCCCCAGGGACAGGGGGCGGGTTTACCTACAATGAGCAGTTCTTC. Translation gives CASSAPGTGGGFTYNEQFF.

Here the CDR3 DNA reads TGTGCCAGCAGTTTATCGCAGCTGCAGTACTTC. This encodes CASSLSQLQYF. The chain uses TRBV28 and TRBJ2-7; D gene uncertain. Germline CDR1 reads MDHEN; CDR2 reads SYDVKM. V lost 1 base to trimming and J lost 9 bases, with 7 bases between them. The CDR3 loop spans 11 amino acids.

This chain links TRBV6-1 with TRBJ1-5; 7 positions agree with TRBD1. The CDR3 is 13 residues long. Germline lookup yields CDR1 MNHNS and CDR2 SASEGT. The J segment lost 5 bases and the V segment lost 11 bases, leaving 9 bases of the junction unmatched. The CDR3 coding sequence is TGTGCCGTCCGGCGGCAGGGGGATCAGCCCCAGCATTTT. Amino acid sequence: CAVRRQGDQPQHF.

This clone was seen a handful of times. This rearrangement joins TRBV6-5 to TRBJ1-2; D is unclear. The V gene's germline CDR1 is MNHEY and CDR2 SVGAGI. Trimming removed 8 bases from V and 9 bases from J, with 10 bases in between. This CDR3 spans 10 amino acids. The CDR3 coding sequence is TGTGCCAGCGGCCGGGAGAGCTACACCTTC. Translating it yields CASGRESYTF.

This clone was seen a handful of times. This sequence joins TRBV10-3 and TRBJ1-2; 9 bases fit TRBD1. The V segment lost 11 bases and the J segment 6 bases; nucleotides outside the gene matches: 10. Germline values: CDR1 ENHRY, CDR2 SYGVKD. The CDR3 is 13 residues long. The CDR3 DNA reads TGTGCCGCCCAGGGACAGGGTTATAATGGCTACACCTTC. Amino acids: CAAQGQGYNGYTF.

For the CDR3, the DNA is TGTGCCGCAGGGTATCCTATCAACTACGAGCAGTACTTC. Its protein is CAAGYPINYEQYF. The rearrangement links TRBV30 to TRBJ2-7, with a weak D call TRBD1 (5 bases). Germline loops: CDR1 GTSNPN, CDR2 SVGIG (reference sequence). Trimming left V 8 bases short and J 3 bases short, with 17 bases between. This CDR3 has 13 residues.

V gene TRBV2 combines with J gene TRBJ2-7; D perhaps matches TRBD1 (6 bases). The V gene's germline CDR1 is SNHLY and CDR2 FYNNEI. The CDR3 contains 13 residues. The V and J ends lost 4 bases and 6 bases respectively, with 13 bases between them. As DNA, the CDR3 is TGTGCCAGCAGTGCTATACAGGGAACCGAGCAGTACTTC. Encoded protein: CASSAIQGTEQYF.

This clone was detected only a few times. The V call is TRBV6-4, the J call TRBJ2-2; no clear D. CDR1 and CDR2 (germline): MRHNA, SNTAGT. V dropped 2 bases and J dropped 3 bases, with 4 bases sitting between them. The CDR3 is made up of 13 amino acids. The CDR3 sequence: CASSDRDTGELFF. CDR3 bases: TGTGCCAGCAGTGACAGGGACACCGGGGAGCTGTTTTTT.

The J gene is TRBJ2-7, the V gene TRBV2; either TRBD1 or TRBD2 may supply D (5 bases each). Trimming took off 11 bases at V and 5 bases at J, with 19 bases between the two ends. The CDR3 covers 13 residues. The germline CDR1 and CDR2 sequences are SNHLY and FYNNEI. CDR3 loop: CAVEDWGFNEQYF. Here the CDR3 DNA reads TGTGCCGTAGAAGACTGGGGGTTCAACGAGCAGTACTTC.

This clone was detected only a few times. The V and J genes are TRBV25-1 and TRBJ1-1; D possibly corresponds to TRBD1 (5 bases). The CDR3 runs to 15 residues. In germline, CDR1 is MGHDK, CDR2 SYGVNS. Trimming took 3 bases from V and 4 from J, leaving 15 bases between them. The DNA of the CDR3 is TGTGCCAGCAGTGATCGCGGGCGCGGGGGCACTGAAGCTTTCTTT. Translating gives CASSDRGRGGTEAFF.

The CDR3 is CASSSSGGEQYF. CDR3 in DNA: TGTGCCAGCAGCTCTAGCGGAGGCGAGCAGTACTTC. The J gene is TRBJ2-7, the V gene TRBV13; 7 bases agree with TRBD2. Losses at the gene ends were 4 bases for V and 6 bases for J; bases not matched to a gene: 3. This CDR3 contains 12 residues. Germline CDR1 PRHDT, CDR2 FYEKMQ (reference sequence). The full variable domain, its missing parts supplied by reference TRBV13 and TRBJ2-7, is AAGVIQSPRHLIKEKRETATLKCYPIPRHDTVYWYQQGPGQDPQFLISFYEKMQSDKGSIPDRFSAQQFSDYHSELNMSSLELGDSALYFCASSSSGGEQYFGPGTRLTVT.

The chain employs TRBV29-1 and TRBJ2-1, with D possibly being TRBD2 (6 bases). The length of the CDR3 is 11 residues. Trimming pared 7 bases from V and 4 bases from J, leaving 8 bases between. Germline-derived CDR1 and CDR2 are SQVTM and ANQGSEA. The CDR3 nucleotides read TGCAGCGCCGGGACTTACAATGAGCAGTTCTTC. Protein: CSAGTYNEQFF.

This clone was seen only a few times. This chain joins TRBV23-1 and TRBJ2-4, with D uncertain. TRBV23-1 is designated an ORF whose function remains uncertain. This CDR3 has 19 amino acids. V shed 2 bases and J shed 0 bases, with 20 bases lying between them. Written as DNA, the CDR3 is TGCGCCAGCAGTCAACCGCCAAAACACGGACCTCTAGCCAAAAACATTCAGTACTTC. Residues: CASSQPPKHGPLAKNIQYF.

The chain has TRBV30 and TRBJ1-1, with D maybe TRBD1 (5 bases). Per the germline V gene, CDR1 is GTSNPN and CDR2 is SVGIG (reference sequence). Trimming removed 3 bases from V and 1 base from J, with 12 bases in between. The CDR3 is 14 amino acids. CDR3 sequence: CAWSPLGGNTEAFF. DNA of the CDR3: TGTGCCTGGAGCCCGCTTGGGGGGAACACTGAAGCTTTCTTT.

The chain carries TRBV5-6 and TRBJ2-3, with D tentatively TRBD1 (5 bases). The CDR3 sequence is 16 residues long. Germline lookup yields CDR1 SGHDT and CDR2 YYEEEE. Trimming cost V 1 base and J 6 bases, with 18 bases left between them. The chain's CDR3 is CASSLILRVSEDTQYF. Written as DNA, the CDR3 is TGTGCCAGCAGCTTGATTCTCAGGGTCTCCGAGGATACGCAGTATTTT. The entire variable domain, with the rest obtained from reference TRBV5-6 and TRBJ2-3, is as follows: DAGVTQSPTHLIKTRGQQVTLRCSPKSGHDTVSWYQQALGQGPQFIFQYYEEEERQRGNFPDRFSGHQFPNYSSELNVNALLLGDSALYLCASSLILRVSEDTQYFGPGTRLTVL.

The CDR3 sequence: CASGSNTGGTEAFF. The CDR3 coding sequence is TGTGCTAGTGGTTCTAACACAGGGGGGACTGAAGCTTTCTTT. The chain employs TRBV12-5 and TRBJ1-1, with 8 bases aligning to TRBD1. Germline V CDR1 and CDR2: LGHNT, FRNRAP. The CDR3 has 14 amino acids. V trimming: 4 bases; J trimming: 5 bases; junction bases outside the gene matches: 6.

The table lists this clone with a few counts. The chain joins TRBV30 to TRBJ2-7; D perhaps matches TRBD2 (6 bases). This CDR3 contains 12 residues. Germline lookup yields CDR1 GTSNPN and CDR2 SVGIG (reference sequence). Trimming removed 4 bases from V and 0 bases from J, with 7 bases in between. CDR3: CAWMGGSYEQYF. The DNA for the CDR3 is TGTGCCTGGATGGGGGGCTCCTACGAGCAGTACTTC.

The chain uses TRBV4-1 and TRBJ1-4; D gene ambiguous. Trimming removed 1 base from V and 7 bases from J, with 7 bases in between. This CDR3 contains 13 residues. Germline values: CDR1 MGHRA, CDR2 YSYEKL. The CDR3 DNA reads TGCGCCAGCAGCCAAGTAGGTCCTGAAAAACTGTTTTTT. Its translation is CASSQVGPEKLFF.

V and J are TRBV29-1 and TRBJ1-1; D call uncertain. Germline V gene lookup returns CDR1 SQVTM and CDR2 ANQGSEA. This CDR3 spans 13 amino acids. V was shortened by 6 bases and J by 2 bases, with 13 bases between the two germline ends. The CDR3 nucleotides read TGCAGCGTGTACATAGCTCACAACACTGAAGCTTTCTTT. Protein: CSVYIAHNTEAFF.

The chain has TRBV5-1 and TRBJ2-7; D ambiguous. Germline lookup yields CDR1 SGHRS and CDR2 YFSETQ. This CDR3 has 11 residues. V was clipped by 6 bases and J by 1 base, with 5 bases between them. The DNA for the CDR3 is TGCGCCAGCACAGGATCCTACGAGCAGTACTTC. As protein: CASTGSYEQYF. Drawing the rest from reference TRBV5-1 and TRBJ2-7, the complete variable domain is KAGVTQTPRYLIKTRGQQVTLSCSPISGHRSVSWYQQTPGQGLQFLFEYFSETQRNKGNFPGRFSGRQFSNSRSEMNVSTLELGDSALYLCASTGSYEQYFGPGTRLTVT.

This chain uses TRBV5-1 with TRBJ2-1; the match to TRBD1 covers 7 bases. Per germline, CDR1 SGHRS and CDR2 YFSETQ. V trimming: 4 bases; J trimming: 5 bases; junction bases outside the gene matches: 3. The CDR3 is made up of 13 amino acids. The CDR3, as DNA: TGCGCCAGCAGCCGGGGACAGAACAATGAGCAGTTCTTC. Its translation: CASSRGQNNEQFF.